This T cell receptor beta chain appears in the sequencing data of a study of blood T cell repertoires in COVID-19. Study-wide background: Samples came from the United States, Italy and Spain, spanning acute and convalescent COVID-19. PBMCs, B-cell-depleted T cells, or T cells provided the cDNA or gDNA that made up the material.

This CDR3 has 19 residues. Germline V lookup: CDR1 LNHDA, CDR2 SQIVND (reference sequence). The junction had 12 bases not matched to a gene; V was cut back by 1 base and J by 0 bases. Per the study methods: Amplification from reference gene primers served as the basis for estimated nucleated cell counts. Libraries were prepared by immunoSEQ multiplex PCR; TCRdb keeps only in-frame clonotypes and omits some of them. The D gene and trimming were derived from the DNA, and the V and J assignments and clone size from that table. The sample includes about 120,000 clones, roughly 91% of them seen just once.

Sequencing was performed on peripheral blood. The chain joins TRBV19 to TRBJ1-5, with 7 bases fitting TRBD1. This TCR derives from a woman aged 50 to 65 with acute or convalescent COVID-19. This chain's CDR3 is CASSIGKGATPISNQPQHF. DNA of the CDR3: TGTGCCAGTAGTATAGGAAAGGGGGCCACCCCAATTAGCAATCAGCCCCAGCATTTT.